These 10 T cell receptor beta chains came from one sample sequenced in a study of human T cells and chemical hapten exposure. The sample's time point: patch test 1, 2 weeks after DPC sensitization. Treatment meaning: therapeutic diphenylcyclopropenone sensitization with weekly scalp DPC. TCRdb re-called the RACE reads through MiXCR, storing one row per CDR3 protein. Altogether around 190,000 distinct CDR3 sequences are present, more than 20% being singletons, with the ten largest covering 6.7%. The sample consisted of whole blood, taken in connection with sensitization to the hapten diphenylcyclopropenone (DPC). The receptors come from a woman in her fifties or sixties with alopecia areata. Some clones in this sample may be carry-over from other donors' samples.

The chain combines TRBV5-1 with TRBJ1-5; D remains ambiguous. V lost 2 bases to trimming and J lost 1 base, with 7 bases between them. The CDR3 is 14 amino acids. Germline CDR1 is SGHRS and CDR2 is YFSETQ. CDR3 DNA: TGCGCCAGCAGCTTTGACGGGAGCAATCAGCCCCAGCATTTT. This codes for CASSFDGSNQPQHF.

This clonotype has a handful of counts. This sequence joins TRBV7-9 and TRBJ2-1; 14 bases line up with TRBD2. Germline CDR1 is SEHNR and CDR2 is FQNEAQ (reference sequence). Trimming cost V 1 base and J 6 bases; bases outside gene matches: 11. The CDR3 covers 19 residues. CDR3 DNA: TGTGCCAGCAGCTTAGGGGGGACTAGCGGGAGATCCATATCCAATGAGCAGTTCTTC. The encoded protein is CASSLGGTSGRSISNEQFF.

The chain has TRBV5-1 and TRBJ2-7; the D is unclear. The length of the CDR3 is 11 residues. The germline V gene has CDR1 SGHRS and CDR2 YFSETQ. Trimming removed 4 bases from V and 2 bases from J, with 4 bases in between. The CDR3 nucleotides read TGCGCCAGCAGCGAAGCCTACGAGCAGTACTTC. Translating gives CASSEAYEQYF.

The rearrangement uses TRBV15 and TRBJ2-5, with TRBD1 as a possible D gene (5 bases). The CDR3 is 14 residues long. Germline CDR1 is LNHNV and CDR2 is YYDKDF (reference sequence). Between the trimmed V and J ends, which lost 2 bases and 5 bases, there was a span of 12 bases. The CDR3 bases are TGTGCCACCAGCAGACAGGGAAGTAGGGAGACCCAGTACTTC. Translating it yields CATSRQGSRETQYF.

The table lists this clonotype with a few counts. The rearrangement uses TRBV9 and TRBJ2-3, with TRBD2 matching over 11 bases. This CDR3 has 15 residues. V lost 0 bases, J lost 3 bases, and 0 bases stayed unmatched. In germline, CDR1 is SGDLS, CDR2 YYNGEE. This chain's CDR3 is CASSVASGRTDTQYF. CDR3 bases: TGTGCCAGCAGCGTAGCTAGCGGGAGGACAGATACGCAGTATTTT.

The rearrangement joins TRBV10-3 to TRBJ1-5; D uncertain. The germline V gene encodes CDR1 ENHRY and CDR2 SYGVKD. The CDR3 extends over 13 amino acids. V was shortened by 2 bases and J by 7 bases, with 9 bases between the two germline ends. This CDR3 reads CAISEREGQPQHF. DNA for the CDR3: TGTGCCATCAGTGAGAGGGAGGGACAGCCCCAGCATTTT.

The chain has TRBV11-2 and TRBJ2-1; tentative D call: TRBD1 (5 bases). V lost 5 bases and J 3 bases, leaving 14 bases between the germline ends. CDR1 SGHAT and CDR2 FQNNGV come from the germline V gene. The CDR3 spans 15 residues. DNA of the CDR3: TGTGCCAGCAGCGGACAACCGGACAACTACAATGAGCAGTTCTTC. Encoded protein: CASSGQPDNYNEQFF.

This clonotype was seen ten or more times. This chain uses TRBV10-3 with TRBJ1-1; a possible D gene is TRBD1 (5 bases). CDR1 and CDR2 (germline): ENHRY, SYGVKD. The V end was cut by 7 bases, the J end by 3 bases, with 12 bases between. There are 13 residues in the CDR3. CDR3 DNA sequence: TGTGCCATCACAGGGAAATTCGACACTGAAGCTTTCTTT. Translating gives CAITGKFDTEAFF.

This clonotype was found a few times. As DNA, the CDR3 is TGTGCCAGCAGTTCCTACGGGGGGGAGACCCAGTACTTC. Translated, it gives CASSSYGGETQYF. The chain joins TRBV6-5 to TRBJ2-5, with 7 bases aligning to TRBD2. V was clipped by 4 bases and J by 5 bases; unmatched bases: 4. Germline lookup yields CDR1 MNHEY and CDR2 SVGAGI. This CDR3 has 13 residues.

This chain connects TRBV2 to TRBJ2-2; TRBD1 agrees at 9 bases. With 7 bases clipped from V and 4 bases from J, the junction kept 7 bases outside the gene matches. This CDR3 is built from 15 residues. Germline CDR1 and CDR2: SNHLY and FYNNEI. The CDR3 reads CASTQDRGGTGELFF. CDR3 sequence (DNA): TGTGCCAGCACCCAGGACAGGGGAGGCACCGGGGAGCTGTTTTTT.